This T cell receptor (beta chain) was identified in a study of PD-1 blockade in classical Hodgkin lymphoma (dated by TCRdb to 2020 to 2021). In the study overall: Nivolumab dosing was 3 mg/kg intravenously every 2 weeks, continuing until either disease progression or unacceptable toxicity. The study used TCR beta sequencing and CyTOF to define a peripheral blood immune signature of response to PD-1 blockade in classical Hodgkin lymphoma. The paper as a whole reports these results and caveats: The study covered only a single clinical trial cohort, and the causes of the repertoire differences, possibly disease activity or prior therapy, were still not defined. A significant rise by C4D1 was seen in CD4+ but not CD8+ TCR diversity (p=0.0027 vs p=0.16), with the rise being most apparent in complete responders (p=0.02). Trial patients achieving complete response had baseline diversity similar to newly diagnosed patients, whereas partial responders and progressors had significantly lower diversity. Baseline TCR diversity was reported to be lower in newly diagnosed patients than in healthy donors and to be lower still in relapsed/refractory patients. Lower diversity was observed in patients in whom nivolumab was started less than 1 year after ASCT, and these patients were excluded from later analyses so that confounding by immune reconstitution would be avoided.

In regard to this clone: The clone's antigen remains unknown. It has no much larger one-base neighbor in the sample; base qualities were not kept.

The time point label here, explained by the study, means: cycle 2 day 1 (C2D1) of nivolumab. All trial patients had relapsed after autologous stem cell transplantation, with cohorts A, B and C differing in prior brentuximab vedotin exposure. The trial cohort was composed of 55 to 65 patients with relapsed/refractory classical Hodgkin lymphoma, for whom complete response, partial response or progressive disease was recorded as best overall response. Trial patients were treated with single-agent nivolumab in the multi-cohort phase II CheckMate 205 trial. Best overall response was determined by an independent review committee according to the 2007 International Working Group response criteria. PBMCs from the trial were collected at three points: immediately before nivolumab initiation (C1D1), and during therapy at cycle 2 day 1 and cycle 4 day 1. After peripheral blood was drawn into 8 mL Vacutainer Cell Preparation Tubes, PBMCs were isolated by centrifugation and then cryopreserved.

The Qiagen DNeasy kit was used to extract genomic DNA both from unsorted PBMCs and from the negatively selected CD4+ and CD8+ fractions. Amplification of TCR beta CDR3 regions was done by immunoSEQ multiplex PCR with primers that anneal to V and J segments. A synthetic immune receptor repertoire was used to minimize amplification bias, and any residual bias was removed computationally once sequencing was done. As for the authors' bioinformatics: Custom Python scripts were used to quantify repertoire diversity as the Shannon entropy index. Unsorted, CD4+ and CD8+ repertoires were analyzed separately, except in combined analyses where CD4+ and CD8+ sequences were merged in silico. Clonal expansion was defined as a frequency increase of at least 2-fold after treatment compared with C1D1, and clones undetected at baseline were assigned a pseudocount of 0.5. Clones with 0 or 1 copy at C1D1 were classified as singleton clones, and clones with 2 or more copies were classified as non-singleton clones. By matching protein sequences in sorted samples from the same patient, clones expanded in unsorted samples were annotated as CD4+, CD8+ or unknown. Diversity changes from C1D1 to C4D1 were tested in paired samples using Wilcoxon tests. TCRdb retrieved this table from immuneACCESS and kept in-frame rearrangements only. Not all clones are present; in checked studies, unresolved V genes account for under half, and no reason is known for the remainder. V, J and clone size derive from that table, while D and trimming were established from the DNA sequence. Across this sample there are approximately 100,000 clones, with approximately 90% seen only once. Under 7.5% of the sample is in the top ten clones.

The sequencing here drew on peripheral blood mononuclear cells (PBMCs), taken before the second cycle of nivolumab. The sequence was collected from a human donor with classical Hodgkin lymphoma.

DNA sequence: TGTGCCAGTACGTCCACTCTTAGCAATCAGCCCCAGCATTTT. It translates as CASTSTLSNQPQHF. The receptor chain draws on TRBV19 and TRBJ1-5; the D segment cannot be called with confidence. The CDR3 holds 14 amino acids from the cysteine to the phenylalanine. The kept DNA is CDR3 alone, 42 bases in frame from the first base. From a lookup of the germline V gene (reference sequence), CDR1 and CDR2 are LNHDA and SQIVND. The junction carries 10 bases between V and J, which are trimmed by 7 bases and 0 bases respectively. Full variable domain (CDR3 extended with the reference TRBV19 and TRBJ1-5 proteins): DGGITQSPKYLFRKEGQNVTLSCEQNLNHDAMYWYRQDPGQGLRLIYYSQIVNDFQKGDIAEGYSVSREKKESFPLTVTSAQKNPTAFYLCASTSTLSNQPQHFGDGTRLSIL.